The 8 T cell receptor beta chains given below trace back to one sample, sequenced in a study of T cell repertoires in cytomegalovirus infection. No cognate antigen is known for these TCRs. TCRdb ran MiXCR on the reads and lists one entry per CDR3 protein. Here the sample spans roughly 87,000 distinct CDR3 sequences, 29% being singletons. Sequencing was performed on CD8+ T cells from cultured PBMCs, taken from culture after CMV antigen stimulation. The receptors were sampled from a human donor in good health (CMV status not recorded). Some clones in this sample may be carry-over from other donors' samples.

This clonotype was seen repeatedly, ten times or more. The CDR3 loop is CASSLARQSNQPQHF. CDR3 DNA sequence: TGTGCCAGCAGCTTAGCCCGGCAGAGCAATCAGCCCCAGCATTTT. The chain couples TRBV11-3 to TRBJ1-5, with D uncertain. Trimming removed 1 base from V and 1 base from J, with 8 bases in between. The length of the CDR3 is 15 residues. Germline assignment: CDR1 SGHNT and CDR2 YENEEA.

The rearrangement uses TRBV28 and TRBJ1-1; D remains unclear. V lost 3 bases and J 0 bases, leaving 8 bases between the germline ends. This CDR3 is 14 amino acids long. CDR1 MDHEN and CDR2 SYDVKM come from the germline V gene. This CDR3 reads CASSFDTMNTEAFF. In DNA form, the CDR3 reads TGTGCCAGCAGTTTTGACACTATGAACACTGAAGCTTTCTTT.

This clonotype was counted many times. CDR3 region: CASSLGQGANEQYF. CDR3 DNA: TGCGCCAGCAGCTTGGGACAGGGGGCCAACGAGCAGTACTTC. The chain recombines TRBV5-1 with TRBJ2-7; 10 bases are shared with TRBD1. This CDR3 region has 14 residues. The trim removed 0 bases at V and 5 bases at J, leaving 2 bases unmatched. Germline-derived CDR1 and CDR2 are SGHRS and YFSETQ.

The genes are TRBV7-3 and TRBJ2-7; TRBD1 agrees at 11 bases. Germline CDR1 reads SGHTA; CDR2 reads FQGTGA. The CDR3 is 17 amino acids. V was pared by 2 bases and J by 0 bases, with 6 bases of the junction left unmatched. The CDR3 loop is CASSLGLGTGGSYEQYF. As DNA, the CDR3 is TGTGCCAGCAGCTTAGGGCTGGGGACAGGGGGCTCCTACGAGCAGTACTTC.

This clonotype has a handful of counts. One end of the junction fails to match germline, which may point to a read error. The chain is built from TRBV10-3 and TRBJ2-1; TRBD2 agrees at 9 bases. The CDR3 contains 15 residues. The V gene's germline CDR1 is ENHRY and CDR2 SYGVKD. CDR3 in amino acids: CAHSPGLASHNEQFF. CDR3 nucleotide sequence: TGTGCCCACTCCCCGGGACTAGCCTCCCACAATGAGCAGTTCTTC.

This clonotype was picked up a small number of times. This chain connects TRBV24-1 to TRBJ1-5; no definite D call. This CDR3 has 15 residues. The germline V gene encodes CDR1 KGHDR and CDR2 SFDVKD. V lost 8 bases and J lost 0, with 13 bases in between. The CDR3 nucleotides read TGTGCCACCAACCACCACCAGGATAGCAATCAGCCCCAGCATTTT. It codes for CATNHHQDSNQPQHF.

The CDR3 loop reads CSATGVGQPQHF. The CDR3 region has the DNA TGCAGTGCAACAGGGGTTGGTCAGCCCCAGCATTTT. The chain couples TRBV20-1 to TRBJ1-5, with 7 bases aligning to TRBD1. In germline, CDR1 is DFQATT, CDR2 SNEGSKA (reference sequence). The CDR3 extends over 12 amino acids. The V and J ends lost 6 bases and 6 bases, in that order; junction bases with no gene match: 5.

This clonotype was seen many times. This sequence joins TRBV11-2 and TRBJ2-3; D possibly corresponds to TRBD2 (6 bases). V dropped 2 bases and J dropped 4 bases, with 13 bases sitting between them. From germline, CDR1 is SGHAT and CDR2 FQNNGV. The CDR3 totals 15 residues. The chain's CDR3 is CASSLNLDYSDTQYF. CDR3 sequence (DNA): TGTGCCAGCAGCTTAAATTTGGACTATTCAGATACGCAGTATTTT.